The 2 T cell receptor beta chains listed next were all sequenced from one sample in a study of blood T cell repertoires in COVID-19. Clones were read by immunoSEQ multiplex PCR, and TCRdb kept only the in-frame ones, dropping some. The top ten clones hold about a tenth of a sample with about 70,000 clones, around 86% of them seen once. Source material: peripheral blood. The receptors shown here come from a woman aged 18-29 years with acute or convalescent COVID-19.

This chain joins TRBV27 and TRBJ2-5; TRBD1 agrees at 7 bases. Germline V gene data show CDR1 as MNHEY and CDR2 as SMNVEV (reference sequence). Germline trimming cut 4 bases from V and 2 bases from J; bases unmatched to any gene: 7. The CDR3 extends over 15 amino acids. CDR3 protein: CASSSARGIQETQYF. The CDR3 coding sequence is TGTGCCAGCAGTTCGGCCAGGGGGATACAAGAGACCCAGTACTTC.

The rearrangement uses TRBV30 and TRBJ1-6, with unresolved D. Trimming stripped 7 bases from V and 5 bases from J, with 15 bases between. Germline V lookup: CDR1 GTSNPN, CDR2 SVGIG (reference sequence). The CDR3 loop spans 14 amino acids. DNA for the CDR3: TGTGCCTATTCCGAGGGTGTCCATAATTCACCCCTCCACTTT. Its protein product is CAYSEGVHNSPLHF.